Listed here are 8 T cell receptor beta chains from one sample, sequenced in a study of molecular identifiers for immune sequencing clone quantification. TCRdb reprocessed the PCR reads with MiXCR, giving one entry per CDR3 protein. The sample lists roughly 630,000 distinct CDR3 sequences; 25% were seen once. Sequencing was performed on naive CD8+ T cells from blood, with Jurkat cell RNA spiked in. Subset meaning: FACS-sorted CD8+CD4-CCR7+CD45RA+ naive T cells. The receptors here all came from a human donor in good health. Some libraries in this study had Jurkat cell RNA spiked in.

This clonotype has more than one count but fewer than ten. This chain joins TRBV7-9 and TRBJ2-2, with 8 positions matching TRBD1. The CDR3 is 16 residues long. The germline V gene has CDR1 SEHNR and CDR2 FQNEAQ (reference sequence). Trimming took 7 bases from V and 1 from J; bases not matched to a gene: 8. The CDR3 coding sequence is TGTGCCAGCACCAATGGGGGGACAGGGAACACCGGGGAGCTGTTTTTT. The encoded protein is CASTNGGTGNTGELFF. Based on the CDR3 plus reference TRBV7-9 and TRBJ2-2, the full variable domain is DTGVSQNPRHKITKRGQNVTFRCDPISEHNRLYWYRQTLGQGPEFLTYFQNEAQLEKSRLLSDRFSAERPKGSFSTLEIQRTEQGDSAMYLCASTNGGTGNTGELFFGEGSRLTVL.

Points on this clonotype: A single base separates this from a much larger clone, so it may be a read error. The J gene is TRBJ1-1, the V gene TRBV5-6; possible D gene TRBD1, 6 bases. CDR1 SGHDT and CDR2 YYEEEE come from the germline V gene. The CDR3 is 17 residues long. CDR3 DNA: TGTGTCAGCAGCCGGGACATCGACTACAATATGAACACTGAAGCTTTCTTT. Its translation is CVSSRDIDYNMNTEAFF.

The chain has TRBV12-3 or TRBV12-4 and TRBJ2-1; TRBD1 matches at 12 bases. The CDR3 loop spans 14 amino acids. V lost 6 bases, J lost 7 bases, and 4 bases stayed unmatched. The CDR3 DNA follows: TGTGCCAGCAGGGGACAGGGGGCCTCAAATGAGCAGTTCTTC. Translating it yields CASRGQGASNEQFF.

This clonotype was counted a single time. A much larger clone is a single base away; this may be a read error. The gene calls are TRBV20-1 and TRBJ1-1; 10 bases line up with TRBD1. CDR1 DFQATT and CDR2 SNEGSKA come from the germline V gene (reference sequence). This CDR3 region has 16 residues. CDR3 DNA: TGCAGTGCAAACACCCGGGACAGGGGAATGAACACTGAAGCTCTCTTT. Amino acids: CSANTRDRGMNTEALF.

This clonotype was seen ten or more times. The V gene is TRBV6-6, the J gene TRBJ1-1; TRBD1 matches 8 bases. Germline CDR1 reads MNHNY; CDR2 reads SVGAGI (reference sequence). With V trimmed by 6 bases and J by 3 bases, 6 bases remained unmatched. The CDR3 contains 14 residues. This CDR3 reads CASSQGAWDTEAFF. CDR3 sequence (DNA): TGTGCCAGCAGCCAGGGGGCCTGGGACACTGAAGCTTTCTTT.

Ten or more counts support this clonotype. This CDR3 reads CSARDLWSHGTQYF. The CDR3 nucleotides are TGCAGTGCTAGAGATCTTTGGTCTCATGGTACGCAGTATTTT. The chain recombines TRBV20-1 with TRBJ2-3, with D hard to call. The CDR3 is 14 amino acids. Germline V gene data show CDR1 as DFQATT and CDR2 as SNEGSKA (reference sequence). With 0 bases removed from V and 8 bases from J, the gap between germline ends came to 15 bases.

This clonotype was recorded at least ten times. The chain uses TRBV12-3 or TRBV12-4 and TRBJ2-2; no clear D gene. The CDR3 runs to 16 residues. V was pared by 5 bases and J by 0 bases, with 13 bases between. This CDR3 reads CASSPPTLANTGELFF. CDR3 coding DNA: TGTGCCAGCAGTCCCCCAACACTCGCGAACACCGGGGAGCTGTTTTTT.

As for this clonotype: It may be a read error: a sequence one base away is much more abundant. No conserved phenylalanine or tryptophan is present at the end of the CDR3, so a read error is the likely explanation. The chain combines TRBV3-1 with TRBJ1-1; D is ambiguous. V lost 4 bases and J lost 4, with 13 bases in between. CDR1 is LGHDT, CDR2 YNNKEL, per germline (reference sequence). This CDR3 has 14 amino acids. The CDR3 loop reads CASSRLEGSTEAFS. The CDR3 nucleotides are TGTGCCAGCAGCCGACTGGAGGGTTCCACTGAAGCTTTCTCT.